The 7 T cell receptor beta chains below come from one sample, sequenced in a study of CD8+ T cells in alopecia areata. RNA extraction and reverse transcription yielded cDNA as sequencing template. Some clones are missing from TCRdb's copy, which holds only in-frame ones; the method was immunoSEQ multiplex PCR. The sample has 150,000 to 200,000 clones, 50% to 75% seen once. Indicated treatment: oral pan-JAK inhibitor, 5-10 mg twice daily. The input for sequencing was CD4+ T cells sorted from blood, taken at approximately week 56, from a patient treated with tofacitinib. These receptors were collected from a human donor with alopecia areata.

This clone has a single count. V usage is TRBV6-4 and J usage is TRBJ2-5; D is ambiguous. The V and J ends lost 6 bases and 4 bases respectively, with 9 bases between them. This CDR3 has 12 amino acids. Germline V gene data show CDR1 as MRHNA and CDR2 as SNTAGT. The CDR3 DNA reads TGTGCCAGCAGCCCCTCGGGAGAGACCCAGTACTTC. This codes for CASSPSGETQYF.

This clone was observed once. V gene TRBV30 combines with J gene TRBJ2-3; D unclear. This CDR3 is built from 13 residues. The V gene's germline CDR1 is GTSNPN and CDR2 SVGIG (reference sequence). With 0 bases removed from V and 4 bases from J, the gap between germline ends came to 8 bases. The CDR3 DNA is TGTGCCTGGAGTGTAATTGGGGCAGATACGCAGTATTTT. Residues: CAWSVIGADTQYF.

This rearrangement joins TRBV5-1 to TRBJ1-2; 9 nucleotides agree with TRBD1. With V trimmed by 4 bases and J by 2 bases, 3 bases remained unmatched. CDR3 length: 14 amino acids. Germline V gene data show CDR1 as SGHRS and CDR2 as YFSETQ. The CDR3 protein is CASSLQGANYGYTF. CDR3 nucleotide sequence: TGCGCCAGCAGCCTACAGGGGGCAAACTATGGCTACACCTTC.

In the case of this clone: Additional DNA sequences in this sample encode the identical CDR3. CDR3 region: CASSLVRNEQFF. Written as DNA, the CDR3 is TGTGCCAGCAGCTTGGTCAGGAATGAGCAGTTCTTC. The rearrangement joins TRBV5-6 to TRBJ2-1; D remains ambiguous. Trimming removed 0 bases from V and 7 bases from J, with 5 bases in between. The CDR3 spans 12 residues. CDR1 and CDR2 from the germline V gene are SGHDT and YYEEEE.

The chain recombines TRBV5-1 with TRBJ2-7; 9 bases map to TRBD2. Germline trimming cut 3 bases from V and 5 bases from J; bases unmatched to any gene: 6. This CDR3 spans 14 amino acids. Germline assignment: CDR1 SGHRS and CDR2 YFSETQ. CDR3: CASSSTSGYDEQYF. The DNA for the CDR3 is TGCGCCAGCAGCTCGACTAGCGGTTATGACGAGCAGTACTTC.

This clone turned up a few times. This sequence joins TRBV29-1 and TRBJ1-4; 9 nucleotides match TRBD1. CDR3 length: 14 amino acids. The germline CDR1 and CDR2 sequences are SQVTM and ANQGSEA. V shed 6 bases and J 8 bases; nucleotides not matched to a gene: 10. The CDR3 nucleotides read TGCAGCGTCGGTCACAGGGGGCTCGGAGAAAAACTGTTTTTT. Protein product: CSVGHRGLGEKLFF.

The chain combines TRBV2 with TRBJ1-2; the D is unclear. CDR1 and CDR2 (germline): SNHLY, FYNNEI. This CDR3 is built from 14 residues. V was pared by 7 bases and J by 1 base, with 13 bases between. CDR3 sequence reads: CASILRRSNYGYTF. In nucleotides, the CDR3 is TGTGCCAGCATCCTAAGGAGGAGTAACTATGGCTACACCTTC.